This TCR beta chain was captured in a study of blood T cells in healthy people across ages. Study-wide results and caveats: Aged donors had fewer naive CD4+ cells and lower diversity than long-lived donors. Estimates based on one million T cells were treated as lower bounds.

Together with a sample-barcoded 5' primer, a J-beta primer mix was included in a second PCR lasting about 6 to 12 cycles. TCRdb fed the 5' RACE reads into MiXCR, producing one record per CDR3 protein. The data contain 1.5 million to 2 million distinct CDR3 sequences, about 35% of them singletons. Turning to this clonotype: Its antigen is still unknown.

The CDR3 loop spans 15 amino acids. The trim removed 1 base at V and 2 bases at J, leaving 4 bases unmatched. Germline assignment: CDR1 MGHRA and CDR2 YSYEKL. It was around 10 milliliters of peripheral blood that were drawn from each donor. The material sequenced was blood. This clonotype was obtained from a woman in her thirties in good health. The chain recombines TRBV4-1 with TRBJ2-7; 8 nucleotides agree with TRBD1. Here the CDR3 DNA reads TGCGCCAGCAGCCAAGCCAGGACAGGGACCTACGAGCAGTACTTC. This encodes CASSQARTGTYEQYF.